This TCR beta chain was recovered during a study of OX40 agonist ivuxolimab in advanced cancers. Study in general: An anti-OX40 (CD134) antibody with agonistic activity, ivuxolimab, was administered to patients.

Germline CDR1 is ENHRY and CDR2 is SYGVKD. The CDR3 has 13 residues. V was pared by 7 bases and J by 5 bases, with 5 bases of the junction left unmatched. The method was immunoSEQ multiplex PCR; TCRdb's version includes in-frame clones alone and lacks a portion of them. The table records some 64,000 clones, roughly 87% of them present only once. The sequences come from CD4+ or CD8+ T cells sorted from blood, collected in a trial of the OX40 agonist ivuxolimab. The TCR was taken from an adult with an advanced solid tumor such as melanoma, head and neck, liver or kidney cancer. The J gene is TRBJ2-1, the V gene TRBV10-3, with 7 bases fitting TRBD2. CDR3 region: CAIMGGGDNEQFF. The CDR3 DNA reads as TGTGCCATCATGGGCGGGGGAGACAATGAGCAGTTCTTC.